These T cell receptor beta chains were read from a single sample in a study of blood T cell repertoires in COVID-19. TCRdb's copy holds only in-frame clones and misses some; the assay was immunoSEQ multiplex PCR. The data contain 48,000 or so clones, around 91% of them singletons. Sequencing was done on a sample of peripheral blood. The receptors shown here come from a human donor in a cohort sampled during active COVID-19. Both conserved end residues are part of each CDR3. The D gene is left open where the match is weak. Clone size is given for some rows only: seen once, a few or many times, or a class if the clone is expanded.

j_call d_call clone_size v_call cdr3_aa cdr3_nt
TRBJ1-3 TRBD1 . TRBV18 CASSPIGQGSPSSGNTIYF TGTGCCAGCTCGCCAATCGGACAGGGGTCCCCTTCCTCTGGAAACACCATATATTTT
TRBJ2-5 TRBD1 once TRBV18 CASSKEQGETQYF TGTGCCAGCTCAAAAGAACAGGGGGAGACCCAGTACTTC
TRBJ1-1 . few TRBV7-9 CASSPSPIAGTEAFF TGTGCCAGCAGCCCATCACCGATTGCCGGCACTGAAGCTTTCTTT
TRBJ2-7 TRBD1 . TRBV5-6 CASSWKGQPYEQYF TGTGCCAGCAGCTGGAAGGGACAGCCTTACGAGCAGTACTTC
TRBJ1-4 TRBD1 . TRBV18 CASSPTGGVREKLFF TGTGCCAGCTCACCAACAGGGGGCGTGAGGGAAAAACTGTTTTTT
TRBJ1-3 . . TRBV5-4 CASSSRDTGSGNTIYF TGTGCCAGCAGCTCCCGGGACACGGGCTCTGGAAACACCATATATTTT
TRBJ2-1 . . TRBV10-3 CATGHHSHEQFF TGTGCCACGGGACACCATTCCCATGAGCAGTTCTTC
TRBJ2-5 TRBD1 . TRBV6-5 CASSLGQGVGETQYF TGTGCCAGCAGTCTTGGACAGGGTGTGGGGGAGACCCAGTACTTC
TRBJ1-6 . . TRBV2 CASKPASSYNSPLHF TGTGCCAGCAAACCTGCTAGCTCCTATAATTCACCCCTCCACTTT
TRBJ1-3 TRBD1 . TRBV5-5 CASSAPGTVGNTIYF TGTGCCAGCAGCGCTCCAGGGACAGTTGGAAACACCATATATTTT
TRBJ2-2 TRBD1 . TRBV5-1 CASSSGQQTGELFF TGCGCCAGCAGCTCGGGACAGCAAACCGGGGAGCTGTTTTTT
TRBJ1-1 . once TRBV11-2 CASSRQSKTRGSTEAFF TGTGCCAGCAGCCGACAATCTAAGACGAGAGGGTCCACTGAAGCTTTCTTT
TRBJ2-1 TRBD1 . TRBV7-2 CASSLETGDGEQFF TGTGCCAGCAGCTTAGAGACAGGGGATGGTGAGCAGTTCTTC
TRBJ1-1 . . TRBV5-6 CASSLVGGDEAFF TGTGCCAGCAGCTTGGTAGGGGGTGATGAAGCTTTCTTT
TRBJ2-2 TRBD2 . TRBV27 CASSLGLAGAGELFF TGTGCCAGCAGTCTCGGACTAGCGGGAGCCGGGGAGCTGTTTTTT
TRBJ2-1 . . TRBV5-1 CASSLDGSSYNEQFF TGCGCCAGCTCCTTGGACGGGAGCTCCTACAATGAGCAGTTCTTC
TRBJ2-5 TRBD2 . TRBV27 CASSFTLAGVETQYF TGTGCCAGCAGTTTCACCCTAGCGGGAGTGGAGACCCAGTACTTC
TRBJ2-7 . . TRBV13 CATRRSSGTYEQYF TGTGCCACGAGGCGAAGCTCGGGGACCTACGAGCAGTACTTC
TRBJ2-1 TRBD2 . TRBV3-1/TRBV3-2 CASSQFRTSGGLYNEQFF TGTGCCAGCAGCCAGTTCCGGACTAGCGGGGGCCTCTACAATGAGCAGTTCTTC
TRBJ1-3 . few TRBV7-9 CASSPTSTGIGNTIYF TGTGCCAGCAGCCCAACGTCAACGGGAATTGGAAACACCATATATTTT
TRBJ2-7 . . TRBV27 CASSQGYEQYF TGTGCCAGCAGTCAGGGCTACGAGCAGTACTTC
TRBJ2-1 . once TRBV11-2 CASSTTWDSWEQFF TGTGCCAGCAGCACGACCTGGGACTCTTGGGAGCAGTTCTTC
TRBJ2-2 TRBD1 . TRBV28 CASMLGTAWAGELFF TGTGCCAGCATGCTCGGGACAGCGTGGGCCGGGGAGCTGTTTTTT
TRBJ1-4 . few TRBV28 CASSSPTAGEGVKLFF TGTGCCAGCAGTTCCCCCACAGCCGGCGAGGGGGTAAAACTGTTTTTT
TRBJ2-2 TRBD2 . TRBV13 CASSLGKETSGRGGTGELFF TGTGCCAGCAGCTTAGGCAAGGAGACTAGCGGGAGAGGTGGCACCGGGGAGCTGTTTTTT
TRBJ2-7 TRBD1 . TRBV6-2/TRBV6-3 CASSQSQTGAISEQYF TGTGCCAGCAGCCAGTCTCAGACAGGGGCGATTAGCGAGCAGTACTTC
TRBJ1-2 . . TRBV6-1 CASSDQGYDGYTF TGTGCCAGCAGTGATCAGGGGTATGATGGCTACACCTTC